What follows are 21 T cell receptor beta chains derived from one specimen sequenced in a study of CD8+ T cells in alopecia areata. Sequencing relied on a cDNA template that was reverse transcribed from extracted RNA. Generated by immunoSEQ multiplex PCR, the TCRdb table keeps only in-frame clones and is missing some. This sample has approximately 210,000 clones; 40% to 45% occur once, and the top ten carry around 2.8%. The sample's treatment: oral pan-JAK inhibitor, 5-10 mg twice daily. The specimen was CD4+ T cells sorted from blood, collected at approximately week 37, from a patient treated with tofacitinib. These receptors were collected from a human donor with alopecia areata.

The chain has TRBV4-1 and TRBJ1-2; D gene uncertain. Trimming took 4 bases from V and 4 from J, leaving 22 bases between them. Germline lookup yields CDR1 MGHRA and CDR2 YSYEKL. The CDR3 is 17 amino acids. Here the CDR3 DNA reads TGCGCCAGCAGCCCCCCCGGGAAGACATCGAAGGGCTATGGCTACACCTTC. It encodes CASSPPGKTSKGYGYTF.

In DNA form, the CDR3 reads TGTGCCAGCTCACTCCCGGGACACCAGAACACTGAAGCTTTCTTT. It codes for CASSLPGHQNTEAFF. J is TRBJ1-1 and V is TRBV18; D is perhaps TRBD1 (6 bases). CDR3 length: 15 residues. In germline, CDR1 is KGHSH, CDR2 LQKENI. Trimming took off 4 bases at V and 1 base at J, with 13 bases between the two ends.

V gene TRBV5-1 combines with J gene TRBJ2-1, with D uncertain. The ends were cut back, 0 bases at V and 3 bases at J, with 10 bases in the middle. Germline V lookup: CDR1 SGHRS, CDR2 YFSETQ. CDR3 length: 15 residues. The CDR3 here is CASSLAPGLYNEQFF. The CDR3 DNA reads TGCGCCAGCAGCTTGGCTCCGGGCCTCTACAATGAGCAGTTCTTC.

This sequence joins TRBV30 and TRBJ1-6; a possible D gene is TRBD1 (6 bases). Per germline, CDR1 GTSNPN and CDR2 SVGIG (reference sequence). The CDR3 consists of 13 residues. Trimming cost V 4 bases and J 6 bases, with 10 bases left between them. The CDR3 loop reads CAWMRTVNSPLHF. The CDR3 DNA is TGTGCCTGGATGAGGACAGTTAATTCACCCCTCCACTTT.

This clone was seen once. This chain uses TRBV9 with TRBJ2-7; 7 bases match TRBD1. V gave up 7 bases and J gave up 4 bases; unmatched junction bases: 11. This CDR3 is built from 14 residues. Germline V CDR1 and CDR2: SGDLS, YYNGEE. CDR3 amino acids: CASSSGQTSYEQYF. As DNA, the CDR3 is TGTGCCAGCTCCTCGGGACAGACGAGTTACGAGCAGTACTTC.

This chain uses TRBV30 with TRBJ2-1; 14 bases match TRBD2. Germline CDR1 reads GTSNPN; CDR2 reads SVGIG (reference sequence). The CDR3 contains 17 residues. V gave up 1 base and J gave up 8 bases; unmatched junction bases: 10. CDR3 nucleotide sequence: TGTGCCTGGAGTGCCCCGCCGGGACTAGCGGGAGCTCATGAGCAGTTCTTC. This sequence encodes CAWSAPPGLAGAHEQFF.

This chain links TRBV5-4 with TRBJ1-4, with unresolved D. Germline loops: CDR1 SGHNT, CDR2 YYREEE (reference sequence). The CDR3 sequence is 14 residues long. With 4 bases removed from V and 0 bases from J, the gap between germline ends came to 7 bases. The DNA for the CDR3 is TGTGCCAGCAGCCTTCGAACAACTAATGAAAAACTGTTTTTT. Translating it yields CASSLRTTNEKLFF.

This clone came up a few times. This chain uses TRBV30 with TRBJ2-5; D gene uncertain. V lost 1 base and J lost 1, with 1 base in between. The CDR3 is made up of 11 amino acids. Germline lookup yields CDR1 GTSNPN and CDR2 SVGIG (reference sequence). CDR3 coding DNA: TGTGCCTGGAGTGGCCAAGAGACCCAGTACTTC. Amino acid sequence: CAWSGQETQYF. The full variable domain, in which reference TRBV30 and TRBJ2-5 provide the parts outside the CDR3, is SQTIHQWPATLVQPVGSPLSLECTVEGTSNPNLYWYRQAAGRGLQLLFYSVGIGQISSEVPQNLSASRPQDRQFILSSKKLLLSDSGFYLCAWSGQETQYFGPGTRLLVL.

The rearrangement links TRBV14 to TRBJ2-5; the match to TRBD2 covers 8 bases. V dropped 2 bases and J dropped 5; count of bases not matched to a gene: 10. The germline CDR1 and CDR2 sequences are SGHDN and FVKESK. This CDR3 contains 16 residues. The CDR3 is CASSQLGAGVGETQYF. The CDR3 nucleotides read TGTGCCAGCAGCCAACTAGGAGCGGGAGTCGGGGAGACCCAGTACTTC.

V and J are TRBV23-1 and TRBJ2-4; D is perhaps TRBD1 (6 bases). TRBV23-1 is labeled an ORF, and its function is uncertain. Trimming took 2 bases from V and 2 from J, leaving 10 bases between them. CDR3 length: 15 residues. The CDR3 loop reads CASSQAGVSKNIQYF. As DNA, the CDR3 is TGCGCCAGCAGTCAAGCAGGGGTATCCAAAAACATTCAGTACTTC.

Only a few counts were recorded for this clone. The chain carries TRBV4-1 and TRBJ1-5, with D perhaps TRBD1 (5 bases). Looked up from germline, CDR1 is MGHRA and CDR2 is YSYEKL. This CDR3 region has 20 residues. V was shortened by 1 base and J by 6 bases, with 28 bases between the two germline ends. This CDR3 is CASSQGGRGSSQGWGQPQHF. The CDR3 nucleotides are TGCGCCAGCAGCCAAGGGGGTCGGGGCTCGTCCCAAGGATGGGGTCAGCCCCAGCATTTT.

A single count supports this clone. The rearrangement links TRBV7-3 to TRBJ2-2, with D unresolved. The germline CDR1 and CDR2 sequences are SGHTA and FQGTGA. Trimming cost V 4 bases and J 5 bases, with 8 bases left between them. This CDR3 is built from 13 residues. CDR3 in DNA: TGTGCCAGCAGCTCCCCCGCAACCGGGGAGCTGTTTTTT. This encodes CASSSPATGELFF.

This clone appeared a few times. The CDR3 loop is CAWTSGPYNEQFF. The CDR3 DNA reads TGTGCCTGGACTAGCGGGCCGTACAATGAGCAGTTCTTC. The chain couples TRBV30 to TRBJ2-1; 8 positions agree with TRBD2. The V gene's germline CDR1 is GTSNPN and CDR2 SVGIG (reference sequence). V lost 4 bases, J lost 4 bases, and 3 bases stayed unmatched. The CDR3 contains 13 residues.

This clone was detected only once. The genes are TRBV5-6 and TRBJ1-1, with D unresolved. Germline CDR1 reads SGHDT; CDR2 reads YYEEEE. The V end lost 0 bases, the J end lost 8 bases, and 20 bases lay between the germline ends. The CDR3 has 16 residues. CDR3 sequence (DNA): TGTGCCAGCAGCTTGGCCTCGACCCGGGCTAGGCACGAAGCTTTCTTT. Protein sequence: CASSLASTRARHEAFF.

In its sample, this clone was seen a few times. CDR3 in amino acids: CASSYGPISGKYEQYF. The CDR3 DNA follows: TGTGCCAGCAGCTATGGTCCCATTAGCGGGAAGTACGAGCAGTACTTC. The gene calls are TRBV7-9 and TRBJ2-7, with 8 bases matching TRBD2. CDR1 and CDR2 from the germline V gene are SEHNR and FQNEAQ (reference sequence). The CDR3 is 16 amino acids. Unmatched junction bases numbered 12, after V lost 4 bases and J lost 4 bases.

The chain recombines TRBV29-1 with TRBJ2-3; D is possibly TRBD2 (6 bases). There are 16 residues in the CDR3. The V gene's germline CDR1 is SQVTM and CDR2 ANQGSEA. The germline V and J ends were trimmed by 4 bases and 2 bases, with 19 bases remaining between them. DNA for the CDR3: TGCAGCGTTGTGAGCCTTAGCCGGGGGACCACAGATACGCAGTATTTT. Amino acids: CSVVSLSRGTTDTQYF.

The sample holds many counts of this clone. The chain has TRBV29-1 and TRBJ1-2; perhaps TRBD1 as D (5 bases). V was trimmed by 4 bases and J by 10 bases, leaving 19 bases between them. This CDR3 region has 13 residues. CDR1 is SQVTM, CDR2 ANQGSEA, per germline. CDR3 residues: CSVGSGQTPLYTF. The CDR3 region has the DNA TGCAGCGTTGGATCAGGGCAAACCCCACTCTACACCTTC.

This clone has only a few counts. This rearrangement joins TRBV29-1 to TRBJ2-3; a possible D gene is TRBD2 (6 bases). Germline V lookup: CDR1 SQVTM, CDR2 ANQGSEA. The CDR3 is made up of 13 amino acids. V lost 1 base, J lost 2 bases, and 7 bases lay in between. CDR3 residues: CSVEGGVTDTQYF. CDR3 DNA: TGCAGCGTTGAAGGGGGGGTCACAGATACGCAGTATTTT.

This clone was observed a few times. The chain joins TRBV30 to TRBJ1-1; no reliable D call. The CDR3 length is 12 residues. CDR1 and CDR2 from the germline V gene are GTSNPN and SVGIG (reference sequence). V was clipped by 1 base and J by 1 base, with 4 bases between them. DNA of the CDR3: TGTGCCTGGAGTGGTAGGAACACTGAAGCTTTCTTT. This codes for CAWSGRNTEAFF.

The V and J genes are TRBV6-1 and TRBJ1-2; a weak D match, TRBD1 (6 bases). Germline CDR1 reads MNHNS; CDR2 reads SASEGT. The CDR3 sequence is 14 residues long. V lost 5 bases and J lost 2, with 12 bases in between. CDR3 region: CASSYSDSNYGYTF. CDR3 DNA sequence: TGTGCCAGCAGTTATTCGGACAGCAACTATGGCTACACCTTC.

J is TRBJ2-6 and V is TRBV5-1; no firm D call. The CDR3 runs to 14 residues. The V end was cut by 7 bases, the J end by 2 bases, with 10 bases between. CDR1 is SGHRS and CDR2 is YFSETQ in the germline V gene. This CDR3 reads CASFPGAGANVLTF. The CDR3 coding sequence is TGCGCCAGCTTCCCCGGAGCTGGGGCCAACGTCCTGACTTTC.